This T cell receptor (beta chain) appears in the sequencing data of a study of T cell changes during pregnancy in multiple sclerosis. The table came from immunoSEQ multiplex PCR; TCRdb's copy has only in-frame clones and leaves some out. The sample consists of just under 95,000 clones, approximately 92% of them appearing once. CDR1 LNHDA and CDR2 SQIVND come from the germline V gene (reference sequence). The V segment lost 3 bases and the J segment 15 bases; nucleotides outside the gene matches: 14. CDR3 size: 14 residues. The chain is built from TRBV19 and TRBJ2-1, with 7 positions matching TRBD2. The sample consisted of peripheral blood, taken in the first trimester of pregnancy. The receptor was derived from a female donor with multiple sclerosis, enrolled in a pregnancy study. CDR3 residues: CASSILQGSGRWFF. Written as DNA, the CDR3 is TGTGCCAGTAGTATTCTCCAGGGATCCGGGAGGTGGTTCTTC.